This T cell receptor (beta chain) appears in the sequencing data of a study of blood T cell repertoires in COVID-19. At the level of the study: From T cells, B-cell-depleted T cells, or PBMCs came the material, which was cDNA or gDNA.

The CDR3 has 11 residues. Trimming removed 8 bases from V and 4 bases from J, with 8 bases in between. Per germline, CDR1 MNHEY and CDR2 SVGAGI. Produced via immunoSEQ multiplex PCR; TCRdb's table is partial and in-frame only. The profile shows approximately 290,000 clones, about 89% of them singletons. V is TRBV6-5 and J is TRBJ1-2, with D uncertain. This sequence originates from a man between 25 and 39 years old with acute or convalescent COVID-19. Sequencing was performed on peripheral blood. This chain's CDR3 is CASAEAYGYTF. The CDR3 nucleotides are TGTGCCAGCGCGGAGGCCTATGGCTACACCTTC.